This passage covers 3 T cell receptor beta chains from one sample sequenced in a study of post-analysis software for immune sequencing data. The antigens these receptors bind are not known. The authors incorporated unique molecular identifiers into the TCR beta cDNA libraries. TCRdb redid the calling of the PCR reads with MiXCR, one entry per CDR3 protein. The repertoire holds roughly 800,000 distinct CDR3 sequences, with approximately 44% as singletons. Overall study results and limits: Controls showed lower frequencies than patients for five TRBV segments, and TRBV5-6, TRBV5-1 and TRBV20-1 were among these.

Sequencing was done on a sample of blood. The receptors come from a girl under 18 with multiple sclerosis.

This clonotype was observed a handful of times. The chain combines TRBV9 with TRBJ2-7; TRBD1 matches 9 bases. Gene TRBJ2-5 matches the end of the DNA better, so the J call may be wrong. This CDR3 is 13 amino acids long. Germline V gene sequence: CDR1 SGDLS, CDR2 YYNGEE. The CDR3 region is CASSAGTGETQYF. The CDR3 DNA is TGTGCCAGCAGCGCCGGGACAGGGGAGACCCAGTACTTC.

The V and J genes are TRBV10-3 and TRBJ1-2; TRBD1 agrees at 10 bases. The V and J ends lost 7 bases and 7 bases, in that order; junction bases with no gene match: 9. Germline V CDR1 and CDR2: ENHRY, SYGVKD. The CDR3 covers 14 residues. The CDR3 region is CAIKPDRGTSGYTF. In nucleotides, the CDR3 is TGTGCCATCAAACCGGACAGGGGGACCTCTGGCTACACCTTC.

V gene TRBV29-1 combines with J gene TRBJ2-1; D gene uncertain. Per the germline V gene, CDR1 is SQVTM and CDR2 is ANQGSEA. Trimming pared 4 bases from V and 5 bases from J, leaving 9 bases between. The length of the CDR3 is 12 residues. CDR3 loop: CSVGLTNNEQFF. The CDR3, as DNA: TGCAGCGTTGGGCTGACAAACAATGAGCAGTTCTTC.